This T cell receptor beta chain came from a study of CD8 T cells in Susac syndrome. This CDR3 has 14 amino acids. V dropped 2 bases and J dropped 4 bases, with 11 bases sitting between them. Germline V gene sequence: CDR1 MNHEY, CDR2 SMNVEV (reference sequence). RNA was extracted with the RNeasy kit, and a quantity of roughly 0.5 to 1 ug was reverse transcribed using random hexamers. Multiplex immunoSEQ PCR targeted 54 Vbeta and 13 Jbeta TCR beta segments. A single record per CDR3 protein comes from TCRdb applying MiXCR to the immunoSEQ multiplex PCR reads. Seen here are 120,000 to 150,000 distinct CDR3 sequences, 94% observed once, and the top ten hold approximately 0.27%.

The chain has TRBV27 and TRBJ1-1, with a tentative D call TRBD1 (6 bases). Material: CD8+ T cells from PBMCs. The sequence came from a human donor in good health. The CDR3 bases are TGTGCCAGCAGTTTAACGTGGGGGGCCACTGAAGCTTTCTTT. Protein product: CASSLTWGATEAFF.